The 13 T cell receptor beta chains below all came from one sample that was sequenced in a study of blood T cell repertoires in COVID-19. The protocol was immunoSEQ multiplex PCR, while the TCRdb copy is restricted to in-frame clones and leaves out a portion. The repertoire has more than 300,000 clones, 90% to 95% of them found once; the top ten carry roughly 3%. The specimen sequenced was peripheral blood. These receptors came from a woman between 18 and 29 years old who had recovered from COVID-19.

Comments on this clone: This sample includes further DNA sequences coding for the same CDR3. The gene calls are TRBV11-3 and TRBJ1-1, with 7 bases matching TRBD1. The CDR3 has 15 amino acids. Germline CDR1 and CDR2: SGHNT and YENEEA. V was pared by 1 base and J by 0 bases, with 2 bases of the junction left unmatched. This CDR3 is CASSLGGQVNTEAFF. CDR3 DNA: TGTGCCAGCAGCTTAGGAGGACAGGTGAACACTGAAGCTTTCTTT.

The chain joins TRBV7-2 to TRBJ2-7; D is unresolved. CDR3 size: 13 residues. Germline V gives CDR1 SGHTA, CDR2 FQGNSA. Trimming took 2 bases from V and 0 from J, leaving 5 bases between them. The CDR3, as DNA: TGTGCCAGCAGCTTATATCCCTCCTACGAGCAGTACGTC. Encoded protein: CASSLYPSYEQYV.

The chain employs TRBV4-3 and TRBJ1-4; D is uncertain. This CDR3 is 15 amino acids long. Germline assignment: CDR1 LGHNA and CDR2 YSLEER. Trimming shortened V by 0 bases and J by 8 bases, and 13 bases separated the two germline ends. The CDR3 sequence: CASSQDEVRSEKLFF. Here the CDR3 DNA reads TGCGCCAGCAGCCAAGATGAGGTCCGGTCGGAAAAACTGTTTTTT.

This clone was observed a handful of times. The chain employs TRBV7-9 and TRBJ1-6; 10 positions agree with TRBD1. Trimming at V came to 1 base and at J to 8 bases, leaving 2 bases not matched to a gene. The length of the CDR3 is 15 residues. Germline lookup yields CDR1 SEHNR and CDR2 FQNEAQ (reference sequence). CDR3 residues: CASSLETGGDSPLHF. The CDR3 coding sequence is TGTGCCAGCAGCTTAGAGACAGGGGGCGATTCACCCCTCCACTTT.

The chain links TRBV11-2 to TRBJ2-5; tentative D call: TRBD2 (5 bases). The CDR3 has 12 amino acids. V was clipped by 5 bases and J by 9 bases, with 13 bases between them. Germline V gene sequence: CDR1 SGHAT, CDR2 FQNNGV. The CDR3, as DNA: TGTGCCAGCAGCGTTACAAGACTACCCCAGTACTTC. Amino acid sequence: CASSVTRLPQYF.

The chain has TRBV7-2 and TRBJ1-1; possibly TRBD1 for D (5 bases). V was trimmed by 5 bases and J by 0 bases, leaving 16 bases between them. The CDR3 is 16 residues long. Per the germline V gene, CDR1 is SGHTA and CDR2 is FQGNSA. The CDR3 here is CASSQVAGWMNTEAFF. CDR3 sequence (DNA): TGTGCCAGCAGCCAAGTCGCAGGGTGGATGAACACTGAAGCTTTCTTT.

This rearrangement joins TRBV27 to TRBJ2-3; 9 positions agree with TRBD1. V shed 5 bases, J shed 5 bases, and the junction held 11 bases outside the gene matches. From germline, CDR1 is MNHEY and CDR2 SMNVEV (reference sequence). The CDR3 extends over 16 amino acids. CDR3 region: CASSGIRQGVVDTQYF. CDR3 in DNA: TGTGCCAGCAGTGGGATTCGACAGGGGGTTGTAGATACGCAGTATTTT.

The chain employs TRBV6-2 or TRBV6-3 and TRBJ2-5, with TRBD2 matching 9 bases. The germline V gene has CDR1 MNHEY and CDR2 SVGEGT. Unmatched junction bases numbered 3, after V lost 2 bases and J lost 5 bases. This CDR3 comprises 14 residues. The chain's CDR3 is CASSYPREGETQYF. The CDR3 DNA reads TGTGCCAGCAGTTACCCGCGGGAGGGGGAGACCCAGTACTTC.

This chain joins TRBV6-2 or TRBV6-3 and TRBJ1-1; D unclear. V lost 3 bases and J lost 2, with 4 bases in between. The germline V gene has CDR1 MNHEY and CDR2 SVGEGT. This CDR3 spans 12 amino acids. The CDR3 region is CASSYSNTEAFF. CDR3 nucleotides: TGTGCCAGCAGTTATTCTAACACTGAAGCTTTCTTT.

The genes are TRBV29-1 and TRBJ2-1, with 9 nucleotides matching TRBD1. Germline V CDR1 and CDR2: SQVTM, ANQGSEA. This CDR3 is built from 16 residues. Germline trimming cut 7 bases from V and 6 bases from J; bases unmatched to any gene: 16. CDR3 DNA sequence: TGCAGCGCTTTATACGTGCAGGGACAGGGAGGCAATGAGCAGTTCTTC. It translates to CSALYVQGQGGNEQFF.

The V and J genes are TRBV19 and TRBJ2-1, with D tentatively TRBD1 (5 bases). The CDR3 sequence is 15 residues long. Deletions cut 0 bases from V and 4 bases from J, with 10 bases between. The germline gives CDR1 LNHDA, CDR2 SQIVND (reference sequence). This chain's CDR3 is CASSIDDSSYNEQFF. DNA of the CDR3: TGTGCCAGTAGTATAGATGACAGCTCGTACAATGAGCAGTTCTTC. Complete variable domain (other parts from reference TRBV19 and TRBJ2-1): DGGITQSPKYLFRKEGQNVTLSCEQNLNHDAMYWYRQDPGQGLRLIYYSQIVNDFQKGDIAEGYSVSREKKESFPLTVTSAQKNPTAFYLCASSIDDSSYNEQFFGPGTRLTVL.

This sequence joins TRBV5-5 and TRBJ1-6, with 7 bases that match TRBD1. V lost 3 bases, J lost 5 bases, and 2 bases stayed unmatched. CDR3 length: 14 residues. Germline V gene lookup returns CDR1 SGHKS and CDR2 YYEKEE (reference sequence). The CDR3 loop reads CASSSGQDNSPLHF. DNA for the CDR3: TGTGCCAGCAGCTCAGGACAGGATAATTCACCCCTCCACTTT.

This rearrangement joins TRBV12-3 or TRBV12-4 to TRBJ2-3; the D gene is possibly TRBD1 (5 bases). Trimming shortened V by 6 bases and J by 2 bases, and 9 bases separated the two germline ends. This CDR3 has 13 residues. For the CDR3, the DNA is TGTGCCAGCAGGGCAGGGTTCACAGATACGCAGTATTTT. Protein sequence: CASRAGFTDTQYF.